These 20 T cell receptor beta chains were all obtained from the same sample, sequenced in a study of OX40 agonist ivuxolimab in advanced cancers. Data came from immunoSEQ multiplex PCR; TCRdb stores just in-frame clones and leaves some out. The sample comprises around 65,000 clones, nearly 90% of which are singletons, and more than 5% rests with the top ten. Sample: CD4+ or CD8+ T cells sorted from blood, taken in a trial of the OX40 agonist ivuxolimab. Receptors originate from an adult with an advanced solid tumor such as melanoma, head and neck, liver or kidney cancer.

The chain is built from TRBV28 and TRBJ2-7; D possibly corresponds to TRBD2 (6 bases). This CDR3 is 12 amino acids long. V lost 3 bases to trimming and J lost 6 bases, with 9 bases between them. The germline V gene has CDR1 MDHEN and CDR2 SYDVKM. CDR3 region: CASSLEGFEQYF. CDR3 nucleotide sequence: TGTGCCAGCAGTTTGGAGGGGTTCGAGCAGTACTTC.

The chain recombines TRBV18 with TRBJ2-3, with 7 nucleotides matching TRBD1. CDR3 length: 16 amino acids. V shed 0 bases and J 1 base; nucleotides not matched to a gene: 4. Germline V gene sequence: CDR1 KGHSH, CDR2 LQKENI. The CDR3 coding sequence is TGTGCCAGCTCACCACCGACAGGGACCGGCACAGATACGCAGTATTTT. The encoded protein is CASSPPTGTGTDTQYF.

V and J are TRBV7-2 and TRBJ2-5; the D gene is possibly TRBD2 (5 bases). Germline V gives CDR1 SGHTA, CDR2 FQGNSA. The length of the CDR3 is 14 residues. V gave up 1 base and J gave up 2 bases, with 8 bases separating them. CDR3 DNA sequence: TGTGCCAGCAGCTTAGTGTGGACTCAAGAGACCCAGTACTTC. Translation gives CASSLVWTQETQYF.

The chain combines TRBV5-8 with TRBJ2-3, with 8 bases that match TRBD2. The germline V gene has CDR1 SGHTS and CDR2 YDEGEE. The ends lost 4 bases at V and 0 bases at J; junction bases unmatched: 4. This CDR3 is 15 amino acids long. The CDR3 loop reads CASSPTGGSTDTQYF. In DNA form, the CDR3 reads TGTGCCAGCAGCCCCACGGGGGGGAGCACAGATACGCAGTATTTT.

The V gene is TRBV5-1, the J gene TRBJ2-1; 9 bases map to TRBD2. CDR1 is SGHRS, CDR2 YFSETQ, per germline. V gave up 0 bases and J gave up 6 bases; unmatched junction bases: 7. The CDR3 contains 16 residues. CDR3 sequence (DNA): TGCGCCAGCAGCTTGGGCACGGGACTAGCAGGCAATGAGCAGTTCTTC. Encoded protein: CASSLGTGLAGNEQFF. Looking up the rest from reference TRBV5-1 and TRBJ2-1 gives the full variable domain: KAGVTQTPRYLIKTRGQQVTLSCSPISGHRSVSWYQQTPGQGLQFLFEYFSETQRNKGNFPGRFSGRQFSNSRSEMNVSTLELGDSALYLCASSLGTGLAGNEQFFGPGTRLTVL.

This chain joins TRBV6-5 and TRBJ1-1; TRBD1 is a possible D gene (5 bases). The germline CDR1 and CDR2 sequences are MNHEY and SVGAGI. The CDR3 consists of 15 residues. V was clipped by 5 bases and J by 4 bases, with 17 bases between them. CDR3 sequence (DNA): TGTGCCAGCAGTAGGCCGAGCCCGGGGGGCACTGAAGCTTTCTTT. This translates into CASSRPSPGGTEAFF.

V is TRBV5-5 and J is TRBJ2-3; D gene ambiguous. Trimming removed 0 bases from V and 0 bases from J, with 5 bases in between. Germline-derived CDR1 and CDR2 are SGHKS and YYEKEE (reference sequence). CDR3 length: 14 residues. CDR3 coding DNA: TGTGCCAGCAGCTTGGCAACTAGCACAGATACGCAGTATTTT. It yields the protein CASSLATSTDTQYF.

DNA of the CDR3: TGTGCCAGCAGCTTGGACAGGGGAAATCAGCCCCAGCATTTT. Translated: CASSLDRGNQPQHF. This sequence joins TRBV5-6 and TRBJ1-5; 7 nucleotides match TRBD1. CDR1 SGHDT and CDR2 YYEEEE come from the germline V gene. Germline trimming cut 0 bases from V and 4 bases from J; bases unmatched to any gene: 1. The CDR3 loop spans 14 amino acids.

The rearrangement links TRBV6-4 to TRBJ1-2; D possibly corresponds to TRBD1 (5 bases). V was pared by 2 bases and J by 6 bases, with 7 bases between. The germline V gene encodes CDR1 MRHNA and CDR2 SNTAGT. This CDR3 spans 12 amino acids. The CDR3 DNA reads as TGTGCCAGCAGTGACCAGGGAAATGGCTACACCTTC. Its protein product is CASSDQGNGYTF.

V is TRBV5-8 and J is TRBJ2-1; perhaps TRBD2 as D (7 bases). Germline V CDR1 and CDR2: SGHTS, YDEGEE. The V gene lost 0 bases and the J gene lost 6 bases, with 10 bases spanning the gap. The CDR3 length is 14 residues. The CDR3 region is CASSLERGANEQFF. CDR3 nucleotide sequence: TGTGCCAGCAGCTTGGAACGGGGGGCCAATGAGCAGTTCTTC.

The chain employs TRBV5-1 and TRBJ2-5; D not certain. Trimming removed 2 bases at V and 5 bases at J, with 4 bases between. The CDR3 has 11 amino acids. The germline CDR1 and CDR2 sequences are SGHRS and YFSETQ. In DNA form, the CDR3 reads TGCGCCAGCAGCTTTACTGAGACCCAGTACTTC. It yields the protein CASSFTETQYF.

In regard to this clone: This same CDR3 is encoded by further DNA sequences in the sample. The rearrangement joins TRBV11-2 to TRBJ2-7, with D unclear. Germline assignment: CDR1 SGHAT and CDR2 FQNNGV. Trimming pared 5 bases from V and 4 bases from J, leaving 6 bases between. The CDR3 length is 11 residues. This chain's CDR3 is CASSPQYEQYF. As DNA, the CDR3 is TGTGCCAGCAGCCCTCAGTACGAGCAGTACTTC. Complete variable domain (other parts from reference TRBV11-2 and TRBJ2-7): EAGVAQSPRYKIIEKRQSVAFWCNPISGHATLYWYQQILGQGPKLLIQFQNNGVVDDSQLPKDRFSAERLKGVDSTLKIQPAKLEDSAVYLCASSPQYEQYFGPGTRLTVT.

The rearrangement uses TRBV6-5 and TRBJ2-3, with D possibly TRBD2 on 6 matching bases. Between the trimmed V and J ends, which lost 6 bases and 4 bases, there was a span of 17 bases. The CDR3 is 15 residues long. The V gene's germline CDR1 is MNHEY and CDR2 SVGAGI. The CDR3 sequence: CASRMGGNGADTQYF. The CDR3 coding sequence is TGTGCCAGCAGAATGGGGGGTAACGGCGCAGATACGCAGTATTTT.

The chain combines TRBV5-6 with TRBJ1-3; D is uncertain. Trimming removed 0 bases from V and 2 bases from J, with 9 bases in between. The CDR3 is 15 residues long. Per germline, CDR1 SGHDT and CDR2 YYEEEE. The CDR3 sequence: CASSLGPGAGNTIYF. CDR3 coding DNA: TGTGCCAGCAGCTTGGGGCCGGGAGCTGGAAACACCATATATTTT.

The V and J genes are TRBV7-9 and TRBJ1-2; unclear D gene. Germline CDR1 SEHNR, CDR2 FQNEAQ (reference sequence). V was trimmed by 4 bases and J by 2 bases, leaving 11 bases between them. The CDR3 spans 14 residues. The CDR3 sequence: CASSSYLSNYGYTF. CDR3 coding DNA: TGTGCCAGCAGCTCCTATTTGTCAAACTATGGCTACACCTTC.

V usage is TRBV25-1 and J usage is TRBJ2-6; unclear D gene. The V gene's germline CDR1 is MGHDK and CDR2 SYGVNS. This CDR3 is 17 amino acids long. V lost 4 bases and J lost 0, with 13 bases in between. DNA for the CDR3: TGTGCCAGCAGTGGCCTGGGCAGGTCCTCTGGGGCCAACGTCCTGACTTTC. Protein sequence: CASSGLGRSSGANVLTF.

The CDR3 sequence: CAIRGDNSGNTIYF. For the CDR3, the DNA is TGTGCCATCAGGGGGGACAACTCTGGAAACACCATATATTTT. The chain combines TRBV10-3 with TRBJ1-3; the D gene is possibly TRBD1 (6 bases). Germline assignment: CDR1 ENHRY and CDR2 SYGVKD. Trimming stripped 6 bases from V and 0 bases from J, with 9 bases between. The CDR3 runs to 14 residues.

The rearrangement joins TRBV12-5 to TRBJ2-1, with a tentative D call TRBD2 (7 bases). The CDR3 has 16 residues. Trimming shortened V by 0 bases and J by 7 bases, and 16 bases separated the two germline ends. Germline loops: CDR1 LGHNT, CDR2 FRNRAP. The DNA for the CDR3 is TGTGCTAGTGGTTTGGTACAAGGGGGGGCGCGAAATGAGCAGTTCTTC. This encodes CASGLVQGGARNEQFF.

CDR3 in DNA: TGTGCCAGCAGCCCCCCCCCTGTCGGAGATACGCAGTATTTT. It encodes CASSPPPVGDTQYF. J is TRBJ2-3 and V is TRBV7-2; D not resolved. V gave up 5 bases and J gave up 5 bases, with 14 bases separating them. CDR1 and CDR2 from the germline V gene are SGHTA and FQGNSA. This CDR3 is 14 amino acids long.

The chain couples TRBV28 to TRBJ1-5; TRBD1 matches 10 bases. V gave up 11 bases and J gave up 7 bases; unmatched junction bases: 11. Germline lookup yields CDR1 MDHEN and CDR2 SYDVKM. The CDR3 covers 14 residues. The CDR3 coding sequence is TGTGCCGCTCACCCGGGACAGGGGCACCAGCCCCAGCATTTT. It translates to CAAHPGQGHQPQHF.